This passage covers 23 T cell receptor beta chains from one sample sequenced in a study of blood T cell repertoires in COVID-19. TCRdb keeps only in-frame clones here, not all; method: immunoSEQ multiplex PCR. The sample lists roughly 500,000 clones, roughly 89% occurring once. Sequences were obtained from peripheral blood. Receptors originate from a man aged 18 to 35 with COVID-19, enrolled during active disease.

In DNA, the CDR3 is TGTGCCAGCAGCCAAACCCCCGGTCAGGGTTATAATTCACCCCTCCACTTT. The encoded protein is CASSQTPGQGYNSPLHF. The V gene is TRBV9, the J gene TRBJ1-6; a weak D match, TRBD1 (5 bases). Looked up from germline, CDR1 is SGDLS and CDR2 is YYNGEE. V was trimmed by 4 bases and J by 4 bases, leaving 18 bases between them. The CDR3 length is 17 residues.

This clone was counted a single time. The V call is TRBV5-4, the J call TRBJ2-5; D might be TRBD2 (6 bases). V lost 0 bases to trimming and J lost 5 bases, with 14 bases between them. Germline V gene sequence: CDR1 SGHNT, CDR2 YYREEE (reference sequence). The CDR3 loop spans 15 amino acids. CDR3 loop: CASSLAGASGETQYF. The CDR3 region has the DNA TGTGCCAGCAGCTTGGCGGGAGCCAGCGGGGAGACCCAGTACTTC.

The V call is TRBV11-3, the J call TRBJ2-7; D might be TRBD1 (6 bases). The CDR3 totals 14 residues. CDR1 and CDR2 from the germline V gene are SGHNT and YENEEA. Trimming stripped 1 base from V and 1 base from J, with 8 bases between. Here the CDR3 DNA reads TGTGCCAGCAGCTTAGGGGGGCGTTCCTACGAGCAGTACTTC. This sequence encodes CASSLGGRSYEQYF.

The CDR3 spells CASSQKAGSSTNEKLFF. CDR3 coding DNA: TGTGCCAGCAGCCAAAAGGCCGGTAGCTCAACTAATGAAAAACTGTTTTTT. The chain combines TRBV16 with TRBJ1-4; the D is unclear. V shed 2 bases and J shed 0 bases, with 13 bases lying between them. Germline CDR1 is KGHSY and CDR2 is FQNENV. The CDR3 length is 17 residues. Complete variable domain (other parts from reference TRBV16 and TRBJ1-4): GEEVAQTPKHLVRGEGQKAKLYCAPIKGHSYVFWYQQVLKNEFKFLISFQNENVFDETGMPKERFSAKCLPNSPCSLEIQATKLEDSAVYFCASSQKAGSSTNEKLFFGSGTQLSVL.

The V gene is TRBV5-1, the J gene TRBJ1-2, with 8 bases fitting TRBD1. The length of the CDR3 is 14 residues. Trimming removed 1 base from V and 6 bases from J; junction bases left unmatched: 5. CDR1 SGHRS and CDR2 YFSETQ come from the germline V gene. As DNA, the CDR3 is TGCGCCAGCAGCTTGACAGGACAGGGTCATGGCTACACCTTC. It is translated as CASSLTGQGHGYTF.

The V call is TRBV5-5, the J call TRBJ2-2; no clear D gene. The germline CDR1 and CDR2 sequences are SGHKS and YYEKEE (reference sequence). V was shortened by 1 base and J by 8 bases, with 9 bases between the two germline ends. CDR3 size: 13 residues. The CDR3 loop is CASSLIPEGELFF. CDR3 DNA: TGTGCCAGCAGCTTGATCCCAGAAGGGGAGCTGTTTTTT.

This clone was observed a single time. The V gene is TRBV6-5, the J gene TRBJ1-1; D not resolved. Germline values: CDR1 MNHEY, CDR2 SVGAGI. CDR3 size: 12 residues. V was clipped by 8 bases and J by 8 bases, with 15 bases between them. CDR3 sequence (DNA): TGTGCCAGCTCCTTTCGCGGATACGAAGCTTTCTTT. This translates into CASSFRGYEAFF.

V usage is TRBV20-1 and J usage is TRBJ1-2; 7 bases map to TRBD1. After removal of 3 bases from V and 9 bases from J, the junction contained 4 bases not matched to a gene. This CDR3 has 11 residues. CDR1 and CDR2 from the germline V gene are DFQATT and SNEGSKA (reference sequence). The CDR3 reads CSARRGLRYTF. The CDR3 DNA sequence: TGCAGTGCTAGGAGGGGGCTTCGCTACACCTTC.

CDR3 nucleotides: TGTGCCAGCAGCCGGAGGGATTACAATGAGCAGTTCTTC. Encoded protein: CASSRRDYNEQFF. The chain employs TRBV5-8 and TRBJ2-1; possibly TRBD2 for D (6 bases). Trimming shortened V by 4 bases and J by 4 bases, and 9 bases separated the two germline ends. Germline V CDR1 and CDR2: SGHTS, YDEGEE. This CDR3 contains 13 residues.

The chain combines TRBV6-5 with TRBJ2-1; TRBD1 is a possible D gene (5 bases). The CDR3 loop spans 13 amino acids. Between the trimmed V and J ends, which lost 11 bases and 4 bases, there was a span of 15 bases. Germline V gives CDR1 MNHEY, CDR2 SVGAGI. CDR3 coding DNA: TGTGCCGCTCGACAGATACTTTACAATGAGCAGTTCTTC. This translates into CAARQILYNEQFF.

The chain combines TRBV9 with TRBJ2-7; D call uncertain. Trimming took 3 bases from V and 0 from J, leaving 7 bases between them. Germline V gene lookup returns CDR1 SGDLS and CDR2 YYNGEE. The CDR3 is made up of 13 amino acids. The DNA for the CDR3 is TGTGCCAGCAGCGACGGGTTCTCCTACGAGCAGTACTTC. Translation: CASSDGFSYEQYF.

This clone has only a few counts. The chain couples TRBV7-2 to TRBJ2-7, with 9 bases matching TRBD2. Germline CDR1 reads SGHTA; CDR2 reads FQGNSA. This CDR3 comprises 15 residues. Trimming removed 5 bases from V and 5 bases from J; junction bases left unmatched: 10. The CDR3 DNA reads as TGTGCCAGCAGCCGCTCTGCCGCGGGAGGGGACGAGCAGTACTTC. Translation: CASSRSAAGGDEQYF.

V gene TRBV27 combines with J gene TRBJ1-5, with a weak D call TRBD1 (6 bases). This CDR3 is built from 17 residues. V lost 1 base to trimming and J lost 3 bases, with 16 bases between them. CDR1 is MNHEY, CDR2 SMNVEV, per germline (reference sequence). The CDR3 region has the DNA TGTGCCAGCAGTTTATGGGCCGGGGGGGCCCACAATCAGCCCCAGCATTTT. It is translated as CASSLWAGGAHNQPQHF.

The chain links TRBV7-9 to TRBJ1-5, with 9 positions matching TRBD1. With 3 bases clipped from V and 11 bases from J, the junction kept 8 bases outside the gene matches. This CDR3 contains 14 residues. Germline lookup yields CDR1 SEHNR and CDR2 FQNEAQ (reference sequence). The CDR3 nucleotides are TGTGCCAGCAGCTTTGAAGGACAGGGGACGGCCCAGCATTTT. Its protein is CASSFEGQGTAQHF.

CDR3 protein: CASRSDRDRYYEQYF. The CDR3 DNA sequence: TGTGCCAGCAGATCAGACCGGGACAGGTACTACGAGCAGTACTTC. The genes are TRBV7-9 and TRBJ2-7; 8 bases are a match to TRBD1. Germline CDR1 and CDR2: SEHNR and FQNEAQ (reference sequence). V gave up 6 bases and J gave up 3 bases; unmatched junction bases: 10. The CDR3 has 15 amino acids.

The V and J genes are TRBV5-1 and TRBJ2-7; 10 bases map to TRBD1. The trim removed 2 bases at V and 7 bases at J, leaving 9 bases unmatched. Germline CDR1 is SGHRS and CDR2 is YFSETQ. The CDR3 extends over 15 amino acids. The CDR3 DNA reads TGCGCCAGCAGCTTATTTGGGACAGGGGCAGGGGAGCAGTACTTC. It codes for CASSLFGTGAGEQYF.

V gene TRBV2 combines with J gene TRBJ2-2; 8 nucleotides align to TRBD1. The CDR3 loop spans 17 amino acids. Germline values: CDR1 SNHLY, CDR2 FYNNEI. Trimming at V came to 5 bases and at J to 3 bases, leaving 11 bases not matched to a gene. This CDR3 is CASSQGPQGADTGELFF. In nucleotides, the CDR3 is TGTGCCAGCAGTCAGGGCCCCCAGGGGGCCGACACCGGGGAGCTGTTTTTT.

V is TRBV18 and J is TRBJ1-5; 7 bases agree with TRBD1. There are 15 residues in the CDR3. In germline, CDR1 is KGHSH, CDR2 LQKENI. The V and J ends lost 3 bases and 3 bases, in that order; junction bases with no gene match: 5. For the CDR3, the DNA is TGTGCCAGCTCACCCCCGGGACAGCTCAATCAGCCCCAGCATTTT. Translated, it gives CASSPPGQLNQPQHF.

This chain links TRBV2 with TRBJ1-2, with D unresolved. Between the trimmed V and J ends, which lost 3 bases and 6 bases, there was a span of 11 bases. Per germline, CDR1 SNHLY and CDR2 FYNNEI. The CDR3 runs to 13 residues. In nucleotides, the CDR3 is TGTGCCAGCAGTGATATGGCCGATGATGGCTACACCTTC. It yields the protein CASSDMADDGYTF.

CDR3 amino acids: CASSQNRADGYTF. CDR3 nucleotide sequence: TGTGCCAGCAGCCAAAACAGGGCTGATGGCTACACCTTC. This chain connects TRBV3-1 (or the pseudogene TRBV3-2) to TRBJ1-2; tentative D call: TRBD1 (6 bases). The V gene lost 2 bases and the J gene lost 6 bases, with 10 bases spanning the gap. Germline CDR1 and CDR2: LGHDT and YNNKEL (reference sequence). The CDR3 is 13 residues long.

For this clone: This sample also contains other DNA sequences that code for the same CDR3. This chain joins TRBV27 and TRBJ2-1, with D perhaps matching TRBD2 (6 bases). CDR3 length equals 15 residues. From germline, CDR1 is MNHEY and CDR2 SMNVEV (reference sequence). With 3 bases removed from V and 1 base from J, the gap between germline ends came to 10 bases. This CDR3 is CASSLGGSSYNEQFF. CDR3 nucleotides: TGTGCCAGCAGTTTGGGGGGATCTTCCTACAATGAGCAGTTCTTC.

The CDR3 loop is CASHLESGALYEQYF. The CDR3, as DNA: TGCGCCAGCCATTTAGAGTCAGGGGCTCTCTACGAGCAGTACTTC. The V gene is TRBV5-1, the J gene TRBJ2-7; possibly TRBD1 for D (6 bases). This CDR3 contains 15 residues. Germline CDR1 SGHRS, CDR2 YFSETQ. Trimming took off 7 bases at V and 3 bases at J, with 20 bases between the two ends.

The chain uses TRBV5-4 and TRBJ2-5, with D perhaps matching TRBD2 (5 bases). There are 13 residues in the CDR3. Germline loops: CDR1 SGHNT, CDR2 YYREEE (reference sequence). V lost 2 bases and J lost 5, with 10 bases in between. CDR3 residues: CASSFAPGETQYF. CDR3 DNA: TGTGCCAGCAGCTTTGCTCCGGGGGAGACCCAGTACTTC.